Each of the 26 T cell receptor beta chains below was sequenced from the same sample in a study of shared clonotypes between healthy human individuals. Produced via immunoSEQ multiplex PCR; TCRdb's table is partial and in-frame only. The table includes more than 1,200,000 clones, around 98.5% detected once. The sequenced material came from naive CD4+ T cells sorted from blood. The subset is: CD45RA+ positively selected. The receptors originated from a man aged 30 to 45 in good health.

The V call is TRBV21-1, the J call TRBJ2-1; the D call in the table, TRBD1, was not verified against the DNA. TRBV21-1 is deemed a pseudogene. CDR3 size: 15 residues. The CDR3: CASSKTRRQYNEQFF. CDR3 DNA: TGTGCCAGCAGCAAAACCCGTCGACAGTACAATGAGCAGTTCTTC.

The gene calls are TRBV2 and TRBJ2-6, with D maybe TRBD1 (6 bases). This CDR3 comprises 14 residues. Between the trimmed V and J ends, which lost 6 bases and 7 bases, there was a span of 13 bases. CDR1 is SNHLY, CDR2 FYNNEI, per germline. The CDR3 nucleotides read TGTGCCAGCAGGAGAGCAGGGGAAGCCAACGTCCTGACTTTC. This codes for CASRRAGEANVLTF. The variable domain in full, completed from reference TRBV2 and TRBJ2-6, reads EPEVTQTPSHQVTQMGQEVILRCVPISNHLYFYWYRQILGQKVEFLVSFYNNEISEKSEIFDDQFSVERPDGSNFTLKIRSTKLEDSAMYFCASRRAGEANVLTFGAGSRLTVL.

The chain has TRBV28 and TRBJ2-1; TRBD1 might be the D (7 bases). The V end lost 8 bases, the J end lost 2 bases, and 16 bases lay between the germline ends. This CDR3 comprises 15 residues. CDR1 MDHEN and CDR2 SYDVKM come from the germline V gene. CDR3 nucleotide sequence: TGTGCCAGCTCCCCGGGGGACAGACCCTACAATGAGCAGTTCTTC. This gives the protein CASSPGDRPYNEQFF.

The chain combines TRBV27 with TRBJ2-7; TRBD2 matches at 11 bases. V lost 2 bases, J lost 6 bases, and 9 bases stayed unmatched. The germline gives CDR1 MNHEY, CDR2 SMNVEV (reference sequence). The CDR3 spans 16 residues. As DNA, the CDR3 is TGTGCCAGCAGTTTACGCCCTAGCGGGAGGCTCCTCGAGCAGTACTTC. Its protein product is CASSLRPSGRLLEQYF.

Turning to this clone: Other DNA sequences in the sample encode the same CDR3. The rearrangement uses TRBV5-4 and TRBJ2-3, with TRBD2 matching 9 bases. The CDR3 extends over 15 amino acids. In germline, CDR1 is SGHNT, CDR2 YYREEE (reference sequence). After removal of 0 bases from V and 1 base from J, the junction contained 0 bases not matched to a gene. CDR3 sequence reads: CASSLASGGTDTQYF. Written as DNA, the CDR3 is TGTGCCAGCAGCTTGGCTAGCGGGGGCACAGATACGCAGTATTTT.

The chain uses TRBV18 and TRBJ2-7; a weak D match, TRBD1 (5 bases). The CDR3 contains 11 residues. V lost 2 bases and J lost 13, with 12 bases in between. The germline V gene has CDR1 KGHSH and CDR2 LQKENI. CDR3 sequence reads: CASSPGAVIYF. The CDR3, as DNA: TGTGCCAGCTCACCAGGGGCAGTCATCTACTTC.

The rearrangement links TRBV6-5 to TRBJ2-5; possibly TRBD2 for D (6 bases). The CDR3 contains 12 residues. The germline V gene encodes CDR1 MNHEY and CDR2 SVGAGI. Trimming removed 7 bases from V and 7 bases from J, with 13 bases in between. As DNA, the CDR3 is TGTGCCAGCATGCAGGGAGGCGCGACCCAGTACTTC. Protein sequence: CASMQGGATQYF.

CDR3 loop: CASSLGKLSEKLFF. The CDR3 bases are TGTGCCAGCAGCTTAGGAAAGCTGTCAGAAAAACTGTTTTTT. The rearrangement links TRBV7-9 to TRBJ1-4; D gene unclear. The CDR3 is made up of 14 amino acids. The germline CDR1 and CDR2 sequences are SEHNR and FQNEAQ (reference sequence). Deletions cut 1 base from V and 8 bases from J, with 11 bases between.

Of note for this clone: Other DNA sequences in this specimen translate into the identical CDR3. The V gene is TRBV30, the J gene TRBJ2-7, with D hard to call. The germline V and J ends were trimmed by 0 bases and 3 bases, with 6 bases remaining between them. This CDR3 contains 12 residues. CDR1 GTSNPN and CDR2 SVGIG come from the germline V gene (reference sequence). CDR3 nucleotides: TGTGCCTGGAGTGTATCAGTCTACGAGCAGTACTTC. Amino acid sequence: CAWSVSVYEQYF.

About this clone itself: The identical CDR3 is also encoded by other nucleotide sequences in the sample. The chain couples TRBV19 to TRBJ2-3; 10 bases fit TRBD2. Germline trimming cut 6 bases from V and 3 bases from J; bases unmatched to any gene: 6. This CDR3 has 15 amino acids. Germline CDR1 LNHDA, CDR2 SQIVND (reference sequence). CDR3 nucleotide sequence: TGTGCCAGTAGCCCAGGACTAGCGGAAACAGATACGCAGTATTTT. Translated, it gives CASSPGLAETDTQYF. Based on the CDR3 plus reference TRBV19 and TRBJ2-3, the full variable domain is DGGITQSPKYLFRKEGQNVTLSCEQNLNHDAMYWYRQDPGQGLRLIYYSQIVNDFQKGDIAEGYSVSREKKESFPLTVTSAQKNPTAFYLCASSPGLAETDTQYFGPGTRLTVL.

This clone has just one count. DNA of the CDR3: TGCAGCGTTGAAGTCCATTCCTACGAGCAGTACTTC. Protein product: CSVEVHSYEQYF. This chain joins TRBV29-1 and TRBJ2-7; D ambiguous. This CDR3 has 12 amino acids. Trimming cost V 1 base and J 1 base, with 5 bases left between them. Per germline, CDR1 SQVTM and CDR2 ANQGSEA.

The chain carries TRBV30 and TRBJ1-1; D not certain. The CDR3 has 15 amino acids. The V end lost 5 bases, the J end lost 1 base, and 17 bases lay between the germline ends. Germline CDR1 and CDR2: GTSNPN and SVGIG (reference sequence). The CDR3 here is CAWFSLRVANTEAFF. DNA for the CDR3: TGTGCCTGGTTTTCCCTGAGGGTGGCGAACACTGAAGCTTTCTTT.

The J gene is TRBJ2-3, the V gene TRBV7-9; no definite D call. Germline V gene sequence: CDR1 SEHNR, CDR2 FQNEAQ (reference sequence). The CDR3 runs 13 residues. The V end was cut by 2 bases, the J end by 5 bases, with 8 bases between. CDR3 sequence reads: CASSLMGLDTQYF. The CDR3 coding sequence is TGTGCCAGCAGCTTAATGGGCCTAGATACGCAGTATTTT. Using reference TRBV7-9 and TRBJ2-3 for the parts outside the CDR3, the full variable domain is DTGVSQNPRHKITKRGQNVTFRCDPISEHNRLYWYRQTLGQGPEFLTYFQNEAQLEKSRLLSDRFSAERPKGSFSTLEIQRTEQGDSAMYLCASSLMGLDTQYFGPGTRLTVL.

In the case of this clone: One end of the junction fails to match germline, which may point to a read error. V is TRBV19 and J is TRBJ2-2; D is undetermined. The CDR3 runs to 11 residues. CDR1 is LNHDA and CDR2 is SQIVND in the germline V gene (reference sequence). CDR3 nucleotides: TGTGCGAGTAGGATCCCCGGGGAGCTGTTTTTT. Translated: CASRIPGELFF. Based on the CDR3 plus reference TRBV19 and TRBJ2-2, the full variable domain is DGGITQSPKYLFRKEGQNVTLSCEQNLNHDAMYWYRQDPGQGLRLIYYSQIVNDFQKGDIAEGYSVSREKKESFPLTVTSAQKNPTAFYLCASRIPGELFFGEGSRLTVL.

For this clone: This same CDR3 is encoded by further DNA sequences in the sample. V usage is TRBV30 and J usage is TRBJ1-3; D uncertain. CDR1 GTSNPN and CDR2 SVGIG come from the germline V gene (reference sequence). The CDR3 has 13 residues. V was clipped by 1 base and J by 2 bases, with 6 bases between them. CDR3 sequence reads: CAWSAQAGNTIYF. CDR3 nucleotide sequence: TGTGCCTGGAGTGCTCAGGCTGGAAACACCATATATTTT. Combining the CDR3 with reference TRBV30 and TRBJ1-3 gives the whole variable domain SQTIHQWPATLVQPVGSPLSLECTVEGTSNPNLYWYRQAAGRGLQLLFYSVGIGQISSEVPQNLSASRPQDRQFILSSKKLLLSDSGFYLCAWSAQAGNTIYFGEGSWLTVV.

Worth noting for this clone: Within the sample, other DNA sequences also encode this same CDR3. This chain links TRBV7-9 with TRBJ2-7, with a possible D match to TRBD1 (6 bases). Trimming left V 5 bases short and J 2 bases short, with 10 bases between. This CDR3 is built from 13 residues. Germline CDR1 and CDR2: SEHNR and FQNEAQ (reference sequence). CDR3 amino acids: CASSQGTPYEQYF. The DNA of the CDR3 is TGTGCCAGCAGCCAGGGGACCCCCTACGAGCAGTACTTC.

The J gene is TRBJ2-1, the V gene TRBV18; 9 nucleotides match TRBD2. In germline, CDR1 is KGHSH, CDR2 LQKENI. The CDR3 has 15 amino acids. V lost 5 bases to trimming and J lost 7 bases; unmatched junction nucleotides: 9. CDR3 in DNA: TGTGCCAGCTCAGTCGGTAGCGGGAGTTTTAATGAGCAGTTCTTC. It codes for CASSVGSGSFNEQFF.

The CDR3 nucleotides are TGCGCCAGCAGCTTGTTCTCCACAGGGGCAGGGAACACTGAAGCTTTCTTT. Its protein product is CASSLFSTGAGNTEAFF. The chain employs TRBV5-1 and TRBJ1-1, with 7 bases fitting TRBD1. The V and J ends lost 1 base and 1 base, in that order; junction bases with no gene match: 10. The CDR3 has 17 residues. Per the germline V gene, CDR1 is SGHRS and CDR2 is YFSETQ. Full variable domain (remainder filled in from reference TRBV5-1 and TRBJ1-1): KAGVTQTPRYLIKTRGQQVTLSCSPISGHRSVSWYQQTPGQGLQFLFEYFSETQRNKGNFPGRFSGRQFSNSRSEMNVSTLELGDSALYLCASSLFSTGAGNTEAFFGQGTRLTVV.

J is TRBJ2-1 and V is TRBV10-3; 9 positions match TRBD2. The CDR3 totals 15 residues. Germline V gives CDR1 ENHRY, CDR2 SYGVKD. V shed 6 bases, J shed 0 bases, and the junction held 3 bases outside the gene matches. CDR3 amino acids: CAISLAGASYNEQFF. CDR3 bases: TGTGCCATCAGCTTAGCGGGAGCCTCCTACAATGAGCAGTTCTTC.

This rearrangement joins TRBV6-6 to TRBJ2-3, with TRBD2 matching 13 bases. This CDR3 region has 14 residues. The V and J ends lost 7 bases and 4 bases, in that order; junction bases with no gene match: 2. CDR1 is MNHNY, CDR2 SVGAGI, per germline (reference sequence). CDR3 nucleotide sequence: TGTGCCAGCATTACTAGCGGGGGGGCAGATACGCAGTATTTT. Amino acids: CASITSGGADTQYF.

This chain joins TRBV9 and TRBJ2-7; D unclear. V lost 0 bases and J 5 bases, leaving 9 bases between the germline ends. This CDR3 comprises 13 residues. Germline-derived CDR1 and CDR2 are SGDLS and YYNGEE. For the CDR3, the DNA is TGTGCCAGCAGCGTAGTTTACAGCCACGAGCAGTACTTC. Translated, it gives CASSVVYSHEQYF.

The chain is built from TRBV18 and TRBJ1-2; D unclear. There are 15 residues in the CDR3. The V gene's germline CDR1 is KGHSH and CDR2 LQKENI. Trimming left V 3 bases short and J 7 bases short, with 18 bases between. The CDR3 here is CASSPRQLPGGGYTF. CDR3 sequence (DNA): TGTGCCAGCTCACCGAGGCAACTCCCGGGCGGTGGCTACACCTTC.

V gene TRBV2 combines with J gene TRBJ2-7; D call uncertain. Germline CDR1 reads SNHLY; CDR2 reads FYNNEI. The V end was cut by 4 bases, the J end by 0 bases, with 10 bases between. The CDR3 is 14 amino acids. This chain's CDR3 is CASSGALFSYEQYF. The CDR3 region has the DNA TGTGCCAGCAGTGGGGCACTATTCTCCTACGAGCAGTACTTC.

CDR3 region: CASSQTWTDTQYF. The CDR3 coding sequence is TGTGCCAGCAGTCAGACCTGGACAGATACGCAGTATTTT. V gene TRBV11-3 combines with J gene TRBJ2-3, with D unclear. Deletions cut 6 bases from V and 3 bases from J, with 10 bases between. This CDR3 has 13 residues. Germline CDR1 SGHNT, CDR2 YENEEA. The full variable domain, its missing parts supplied by reference TRBV11-3 and TRBJ2-3, is EAGVVQSPRYKIIEKKQPVAFWCNPISGHNTLYWYLQNLGQGPELLIRYENEEAVDDSQLPKDRFSAERLKGVDSTLKIQPAELGDSAVYLCASSQTWTDTQYFGPGTRLTVL.

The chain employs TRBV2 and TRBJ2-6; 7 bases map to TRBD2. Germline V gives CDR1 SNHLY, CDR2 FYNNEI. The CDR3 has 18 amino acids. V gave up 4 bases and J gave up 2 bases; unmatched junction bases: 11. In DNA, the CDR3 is TGTGCCAGCAGTGGAAGGGAGGGGAGGACGACTGGGGCCAACGTCCTGACTTTC. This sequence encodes CASSGREGRTTGANVLTF.

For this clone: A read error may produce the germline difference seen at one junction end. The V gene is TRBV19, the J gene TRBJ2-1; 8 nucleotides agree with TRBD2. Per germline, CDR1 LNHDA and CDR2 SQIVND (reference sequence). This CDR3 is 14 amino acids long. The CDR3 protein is CASRIDRGGHEQFF. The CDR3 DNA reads TGTGCCAGTAGGATAGATCGGGGGGGCCATGAGCAGTTCTTC.